These 2 T cell receptor beta chains originate from one sample sequenced in a study of cytomegalovirus exposure and HLA in healthy donors. Primers included in the PCR were 60 Vbeta and 13 Jbeta primers. Assay: immunoSEQ multiplex PCR; the TCRdb copy retains only in-frame clones and omits some. The sample records some 160,000 clones, roughly 80% being singletons. Sequenced input: PBMCs. The receptors shown here come from a male donor in good health and CMV-seronegative.

The V call is TRBV5-1, the J call TRBJ2-5; D not resolved. Trimming pared 2 bases from V and 4 bases from J, leaving 12 bases between. Germline V gene data show CDR1 as SGHRS and CDR2 as YFSETQ. CDR3 length equals 14 residues. CDR3 in amino acids: CASSFESVSETQYF. DNA for the CDR3: TGCGCCAGCAGCTTCGAGAGCGTATCAGAGACCCAGTACTTC.

This clone was seen just once. The rearrangement uses TRBV20-1 and TRBJ2-7, with 7 bases matching TRBD1. The CDR3 sequence is 11 residues long. Germline CDR1 and CDR2: DFQATT and SNEGSKA (reference sequence). The V segment lost 5 bases and the J segment 6 bases; nucleotides outside the gene matches: 4. CDR3 loop: CSAGGQSEQYF. CDR3 DNA: TGCAGTGCTGGGGGACAGAGCGAGCAGTACTTC.